This TCR beta chain was sequenced in a study of CD8 T cells in ankylosing spondylitis. Study-wide results and caveats: Disease-linked clones had a CD8+ phenotype and relatively low frequency in peripheral blood. Several of the motif variants were reported before in synovial fluid and blood from reactive arthritis.

This CDR3 region has 14 residues. Per germline, CDR1 DFQATT and CDR2 SNEGSKA (reference sequence). The V end lost 7 bases, the J end lost 2 bases, and 15 bases lay between the germline ends. TCRdb reanalysed the 5' RACE reads using MiXCR and keeps one entry per CDR3 protein. The sample carries about 150,000 distinct CDR3 sequences, around 45% recorded once. This clonotype was recorded at least ten times. Its antigen is unknown. The V gene is TRBV20-1, the J gene TRBJ2-1; D gene ambiguous. The material sequenced was synovial fluid, either unsorted or a sorted T cell fraction (not recorded which). This clonotype was obtained from a male donor with ankylosing spondylitis. The CDR3 spells CSVRKQPPYNEQFF. DNA of the CDR3: TGCAGTGTCAGAAAGCAACCACCCTACAATGAGCAGTTCTTC.